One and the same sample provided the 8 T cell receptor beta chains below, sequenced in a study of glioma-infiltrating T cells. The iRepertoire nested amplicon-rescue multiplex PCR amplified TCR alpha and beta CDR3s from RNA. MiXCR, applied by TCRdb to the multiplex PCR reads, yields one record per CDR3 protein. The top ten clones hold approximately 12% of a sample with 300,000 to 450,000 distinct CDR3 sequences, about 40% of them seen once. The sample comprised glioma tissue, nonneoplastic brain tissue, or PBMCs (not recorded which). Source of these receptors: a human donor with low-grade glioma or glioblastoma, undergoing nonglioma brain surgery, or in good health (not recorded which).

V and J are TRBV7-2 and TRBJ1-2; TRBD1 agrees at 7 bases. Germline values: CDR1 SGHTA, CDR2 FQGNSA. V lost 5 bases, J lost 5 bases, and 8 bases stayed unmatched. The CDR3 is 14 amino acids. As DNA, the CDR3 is TGTGCCAGCAGCCAGAAGACAGGGTATTATGGCTACACCTTC. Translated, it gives CASSQKTGYYGYTF.

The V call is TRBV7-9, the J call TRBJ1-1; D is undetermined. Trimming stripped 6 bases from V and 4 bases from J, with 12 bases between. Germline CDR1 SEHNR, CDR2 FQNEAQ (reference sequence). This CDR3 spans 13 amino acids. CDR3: CASSWTMSTEAFF. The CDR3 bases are TGTGCCAGCAGTTGGACTATGAGCACTGAAGCTTTCTTT.

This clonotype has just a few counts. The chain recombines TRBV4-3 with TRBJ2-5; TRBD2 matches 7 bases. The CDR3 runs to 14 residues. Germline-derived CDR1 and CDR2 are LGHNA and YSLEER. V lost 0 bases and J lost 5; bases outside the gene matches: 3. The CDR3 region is CASSQDLGGETQYF. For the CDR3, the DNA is TGCGCCAGCAGCCAAGATCTGGGAGGGGAGACCCAGTACTTC.

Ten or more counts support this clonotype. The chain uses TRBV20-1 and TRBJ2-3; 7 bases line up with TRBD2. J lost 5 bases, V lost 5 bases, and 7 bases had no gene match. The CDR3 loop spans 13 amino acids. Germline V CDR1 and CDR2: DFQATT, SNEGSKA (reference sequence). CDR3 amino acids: CSAGGRGKDTQYF. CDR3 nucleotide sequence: TGCAGTGCTGGCGGGAGAGGCAAAGATACGCAGTATTTT.

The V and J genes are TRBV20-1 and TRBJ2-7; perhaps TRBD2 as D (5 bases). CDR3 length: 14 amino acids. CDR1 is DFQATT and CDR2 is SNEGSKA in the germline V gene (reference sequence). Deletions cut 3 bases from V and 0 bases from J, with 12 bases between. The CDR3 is CSASGWESSYEQYF. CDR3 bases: TGCAGTGCTAGTGGGTGGGAGAGCTCCTACGAGCAGTACTTC.

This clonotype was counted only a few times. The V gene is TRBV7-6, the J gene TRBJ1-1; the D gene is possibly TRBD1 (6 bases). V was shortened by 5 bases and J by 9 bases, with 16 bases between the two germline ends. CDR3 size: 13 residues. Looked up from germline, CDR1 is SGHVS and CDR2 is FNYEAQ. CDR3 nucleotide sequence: TGTGCCAGCAGCCCTGACAGGTACTCGAAAGCTTTCTTT. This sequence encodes CASSPDRYSKAFF.

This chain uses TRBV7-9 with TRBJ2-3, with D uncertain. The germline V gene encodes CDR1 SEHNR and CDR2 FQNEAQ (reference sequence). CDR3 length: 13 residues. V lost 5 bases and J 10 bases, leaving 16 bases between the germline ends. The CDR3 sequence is CASSPRLSQAQYF. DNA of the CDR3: TGTGCCAGCAGCCCCCGGTTGTCCCAAGCGCAGTATTTT.

This CDR3 is CATRDGNYGYTF. The CDR3 bases are TGTGCCACTCGGGATGGGAACTATGGCTACACCTTC. The J gene is TRBJ1-2, the V gene TRBV12-3 or TRBV12-4; D not certain. The CDR3 is made up of 12 amino acids. Trimming cost V 10 bases and J 2 bases, with 11 bases left between them.